The 16 T cell receptor beta chains reported below all come from one sample, sequenced in a study of T cells in tumors after PD-1 blockade. Profiling relied on immunoSEQ multiplex PCR, and the TCRdb table lists in-frame clones only, not all of them. The sample contains some 20,000 clones, roughly 78% of which appear only once. The sequenced sample was PBMCs, obtained before anti-PD-1 treatment. These receptors were obtained from a human donor with basal cell carcinoma.

This chain links TRBV19 with TRBJ1-2; possible D gene TRBD1, 5 bases. Germline CDR1 reads LNHDA; CDR2 reads SQIVND (reference sequence). Trimming pared 4 bases from V and 4 bases from J, leaving 13 bases between. The CDR3 spans 14 residues. CDR3 in amino acids: CASSRGTPGYGYTF. CDR3 sequence (DNA): TGTGCCAGTAGTAGGGGCACCCCGGGCTATGGCTACACCTTC.

V usage is TRBV5-4 and J usage is TRBJ1-2; 8 positions match TRBD1. The CDR3 extends over 13 amino acids. With V trimmed by 4 bases and J by 8 bases, 7 bases remained unmatched. Per the germline V gene, CDR1 is SGHNT and CDR2 is YYREEE (reference sequence). The CDR3: CASSLDRGKGYTF. The CDR3 region has the DNA TGTGCCAGCAGCCTAGACAGGGGAAAGGGCTACACCTTC.

The V and J genes are TRBV5-1 and TRBJ2-3; D not resolved. Trimming took 3 bases from V and 6 from J, leaving 5 bases between them. Germline assignment: CDR1 SGHRS and CDR2 YFSETQ. This CDR3 is 11 amino acids long. The CDR3 DNA reads TGCGCCAGCAGCTCGCGTGATACGCAGTATTTT. It yields the protein CASSSRDTQYF.

V usage is TRBV4-2 and J usage is TRBJ2-5; D unclear. Germline V gives CDR1 LGHNA, CDR2 YNFKEQ. V was shortened by 1 base and J by 4 bases, with 4 bases between the two germline ends. This CDR3 contains 12 residues. The DNA of the CDR3 is TGTGCCAGCAGCCAAGCCACAGAGACCCAGTACTTC. Protein product: CASSQATETQYF.

The chain employs TRBV5-1 and TRBJ2-7; D is possibly TRBD1 or TRBD2 (5 bases each). Germline loops: CDR1 SGHRS, CDR2 YFSETQ. The CDR3 is 14 amino acids. V gave up 2 bases and J gave up 1 base, with 10 bases separating them. CDR3 nucleotides: TGCGCCAGCAGCTTAACGGGGACGTCCTACGAGCAGTACTTC. Translating gives CASSLTGTSYEQYF. The variable domain in full, completed from reference TRBV5-1 and TRBJ2-7, reads KAGVTQTPRYLIKTRGQQVTLSCSPISGHRSVSWYQQTPGQGLQFLFEYFSETQRNKGNFPGRFSGRQFSNSRSEMNVSTLELGDSALYLCASSLTGTSYEQYFGPGTRLTVT.

V is TRBV12-5 and J is TRBJ1-5; D call uncertain. The CDR3 length is 14 residues. Germline V gene lookup returns CDR1 LGHNT and CDR2 FRNRAP. Trimming took off 5 bases at V and 0 bases at J, with 8 bases between the two ends. CDR3 sequence reads: CASGASYSNQPQHF. The CDR3 DNA reads as TGTGCTAGTGGTGCCTCTTATAGCAATCAGCCCCAGCATTTT.

This clone showed up just once. The J gene is TRBJ1-4, the V gene TRBV29-1; D unclear. Trimming removed 0 bases at V and 3 bases at J, with 11 bases between. This CDR3 region has 15 residues. Germline V lookup: CDR1 SQVTM, CDR2 ANQGSEA. CDR3 DNA: TGCAGCGTTGAAGAAAGGGCAGGCGCTAATGAAAAACTGTTTTTT. The encoded protein is CSVEERAGANEKLFF. The full variable domain, with the rest looked up from reference TRBV29-1 and TRBJ1-4, is SAVISQKPSRDICQRGTSLTIQCQVDSQVTMMFWYRQQPGQSLTLIATANQGSEATYESGFVIDKFPISRPNLTFSTLTVSNMSPEDSSIYLCSVEERAGANEKLFFGSGTQLSVL.

J is TRBJ1-2 and V is TRBV7-9; no firm D call. Germline V CDR1 and CDR2: SEHNR, FQNEAQ (reference sequence). With 1 base removed from V and 1 base from J, the gap between germline ends came to 4 bases. The CDR3 length is 13 residues. The CDR3 DNA reads as TGTGCCAGCAGCTTAGGGGTTAACTATGGCTACACCTTC. This translates into CASSLGVNYGYTF. The full variable domain, with the rest looked up from reference TRBV7-9 and TRBJ1-2, is DTGVSQNPRHKITKRGQNVTFRCDPISEHNRLYWYRQTLGQGPEFLTYFQNEAQLEKSRLLSDRFSAERPKGSFSTLEIQRTEQGDSAMYLCASSLGVNYGYTFGSGTRLTVV.

This rearrangement joins TRBV28 to TRBJ1-2, with D possibly matching TRBD1 (5 bases). This CDR3 comprises 14 residues. Germline V gives CDR1 MDHEN, CDR2 SYDVKM. V shed 9 bases and J shed 3 bases, with 17 bases lying between them. The CDR3 sequence is CASRPGGLHYGYTF. The CDR3, as DNA: TGTGCCAGTAGACCGGGGGGATTGCACTATGGCTACACCTTC.

V usage is TRBV20-1 and J usage is TRBJ2-7, with D unresolved. V lost 3 bases and J 6 bases, leaving 12 bases between the germline ends. The CDR3 length is 12 residues. Germline V CDR1 and CDR2: DFQATT, SNEGSKA (reference sequence). The chain's CDR3 is CSASGSGLEQYF. Written as DNA, the CDR3 is TGCAGTGCTAGTGGTTCCGGGCTCGAGCAGTACTTC.

The chain has TRBV11-3 and TRBJ2-1, with 7 bases matching TRBD2. Germline V gene data show CDR1 as SGHNT and CDR2 as YENEEA. The CDR3 is 16 residues long. Trimming cost V 2 bases and J 8 bases; bases outside gene matches: 12. The CDR3 DNA reads TGTGCCAGCAGCTTAAAAAGCGGGATTAGGGCTCATGAGCAGTTCTTC. Translation: CASSLKSGIRAHEQFF.

This chain uses TRBV27 with TRBJ2-1, with TRBD2 matching over 8 bases. Germline V gives CDR1 MNHEY, CDR2 SMNVEV (reference sequence). The V gene end was trimmed by 5 bases and the J gene end by 4 bases; junction bases not matched to a gene: 16. There are 18 residues in the CDR3. In nucleotides, the CDR3 is TGTGCCAGCAGTCCGACACGGGGGGGAGGACACGGTTACAATGAGCAGTTCTTC. The encoded protein is CASSPTRGGGHGYNEQFF.

The V and J genes are TRBV7-2 and TRBJ2-3; no clear D. The CDR3 extends over 15 amino acids. With 0 bases removed from V and 3 bases from J, the gap between germline ends came to 10 bases. Germline CDR1 and CDR2: SGHTA and FQGNSA. The CDR3 DNA follows: TGTGCCAGCAGCTTAGCCCCGCAAGGGACAGATACGCAGTATTTT. This sequence encodes CASSLAPQGTDTQYF.

The V and J genes are TRBV11-3 and TRBJ2-7; 7 nucleotides match TRBD1. The CDR3 loop spans 16 amino acids. Germline V lookup: CDR1 SGHNT, CDR2 YENEEA. V lost 0 bases to trimming and J lost 3 bases; unmatched junction nucleotides: 8. The CDR3 coding sequence is TGTGCCAGCAGCTTAGAGTTCGGTCAGGGGGACTACGAGCAGTACTTC. This sequence encodes CASSLEFGQGDYEQYF.

V gene TRBV6-5 combines with J gene TRBJ2-7; D may be TRBD1 or TRBD2 (5 bases each). The germline V and J ends were trimmed by 4 bases and 6 bases, with 13 bases remaining between them. The germline gives CDR1 MNHEY, CDR2 SVGAGI. CDR3 size: 13 residues. The CDR3 spells CASSSQFGAEQYF. CDR3 bases: TGTGCCAGCAGTTCACAGTTCGGGGCCGAGCAGTACTTC.

This chain connects TRBV6-1 to TRBJ1-6, with D perhaps matching TRBD1 (6 bases). V was shortened by 4 bases and J by 0 bases, with 19 bases between the two germline ends. The CDR3 covers 19 residues. Germline V lookup: CDR1 MNHNS, CDR2 SASEGT. In DNA form, the CDR3 reads TGTGCCAGCAGTGCCTCGGCGGGGGGCCTAAGCTCCTATAATTCACCCCTCCACTTT. Residues: CASSASAGGLSSYNSPLHF.